This paragraph covers one T cell receptor beta chain sequence. Its antigen is unidentified. Cultured CD4+ T cell DNA was sequenced using the Oncomine TCR Beta short-read assay. TCRdb redid the calling of the PCR reads with MiXCR, one entry per CDR3 protein. The sample lists 15,000 to 20,000 distinct CDR3 sequences, over 50% occurring once. These data come from a study of vaccination and CD4 T cells after COVID-19. Whole-study context: Samples were taken after vaccination, a median of around 76 days after dose two, with a range of 14 to 241. Stimulation of the cells used overlapping spike peptide pools from SARS-CoV-2 and from the common cold coronaviruses HCoV-NL63, HCoV-OC43 and HCoV-229E. As a positive control, some control cultures were given a CEFX pool, while others were given an HIV-1 Nef pool or no peptide. The study, taken as a whole, reports: The study found that a median around 90% of reactive clones in convalescent patients appeared only post-vaccination.

The CDR3 spans 14 residues. V was shortened by 2 bases and J by 5 bases, with 12 bases between the two germline ends. Germline CDR1 and CDR2: MNHEY and SVGAGI. Treatment of the sample: roughly 10-day PBMC culture with coronavirus spike peptide pools or control peptides (ViraFEST assay). Sample: CD4+ T cells from blood, cultured in vitro, taken before SARS-CoV-2 vaccination. The V gene is TRBV6-5, the J gene TRBJ1-1; D call uncertain. The clonotype comes from a human donor who had recovered from COVID-19. The CDR3 protein is CASSYRGTETEAFF. CDR3 nucleotides: TGTGCCAGCAGTTACCGGGGTACGGAAACTGAAGCTTTCTTT.